This is a list of T cell receptor beta chains from one sample in a study of regulatory T cells in long-lasting Graves disease. TCRdb analysed the multiplex PCR reads with MiXCR anew, one entry per CDR3 protein. The data show 400,000 to 500,000 distinct CDR3 sequences, 14% seen once. The sample also formed part of further work on T cells in Graves' hyperthyroidism and ophthalmopathy.

The sequencing here drew on peripheral blood mononuclear cells (PBMCs), taken at new diagnosis, from a patient treated with antithyroid drugs. These receptors were obtained from a woman aged 50 to 65 with Graves disease. Both conserved end residues are part of each CDR3. D genes are given only for firm matches. Part of the rows lack a size; the others show once, few, many or a class for expanded clones.

v_gene	d_gene	abundance	j_gene	CDR3nt	CDR3aa
TRBV20-1	NA	many	TRBJ2-1	TGCAGTGCTAGCCGACCCCACGCCCCGTACAATGAGCAGTTCTTC	CSASRPHAPYNEQFF
TRBV6-1	TRBD2	NA	TRBJ2-1	TGTGCCAGCAGTGAGCTAGCGGGAGATTTCGGTGAGCAGTTCTTC	CASSELAGDFGEQFF
TRBV18	NA	many	TRBJ1-2	TGTGCCAGCTCACCGAGTGTGAAAGTAAACTATGGCTACACCTTC	CASSPSVKVNYGYTF
TRBV5-1	NA	few	TRBJ1-5	TGCGCCAGCAGCCACGGGCCAGCCTTCAATCAGCCCCAGCATTTT	CASSHGPAFNQPQHF
TRBV14	TRBD2	many	TRBJ2-3	TGTGCCAGCAGCCCATCTAGCGGCCTCACAGATACGCAGTATTTT	CASSPSSGLTDTQYF
TRBV28	TRBD1	many	TRBJ2-7	TGTGCCAGCAGTTTAGCGGGACAGGGTCTAAGCTCCTACGAGCAGTACTTC	CASSLAGQGLSSYEQYF
TRBV19	NA	NA	TRBJ1-5	TGTGCCAGTAGTGGAGACAGTTTCAATCAGCCCCAGCATTTT	CASSGDSFNQPQHF
TRBV20-1	NA	few	TRBJ2-1	TGCAGTGCTAGAGAACAGACACCAAGCTCCTACAATGAGCAGTTCTTC	CSAREQTPSSYNEQFF
TRBV28	NA	many	TRBJ1-5	TGTGCCAGCAGTACATCACGCACGGCAAATCAGCCCCAGCATTTT	CASSTSRTANQPQHF
TRBV5-1	TRBD2	many	TRBJ2-5	TGCGCCAGCAGCTTGGAGTCTAGCGGGAGCGCAGAGACCCAGTACTTC	CASSLESSGSAETQYF
TRBV18	NA	NA	TRBJ1-4	TGTGCCAGCTCACCCCCTAATGAAAAACTGTTTTTT	CASSPPNEKLFF
TRBV12-5	NA	many	TRBJ2-5	TGTGCTAGTGGCTTCCGAGGGGCAGACCAAGAGACCCAGTACTTC	CASGFRGADQETQYF
TRBV2	TRBD1	many	TRBJ1-1	TGTGCCAGCAGATCCGGACAGGGGCTGGCAATGAACACTGAAGCTTTCTTT	CASRSGQGLAMNTEAFF
TRBV18	NA	many	TRBJ1-1	TGTGCCAGCTCGCCAGAAAACATGAACACTGAAGCTTTCTTT	CASSPENMNTEAFF
TRBV5-1	NA	few	TRBJ2-1	TGCGCCAGCAGCTTGGCCCCTAGCAATGAGCAGTTCTTC	CASSLAPSNEQFF
TRBV3-1	NA	few	TRBJ2-7	TGTGCCAGCAGCCGAAGCCGGGACACTCTCCAGTACTTC	CASSRSRDTLQYF
TRBV10-3	TRBD1	many	TRBJ2-7	TGTGCCATCAGTGGGGGACAGGCGTACGAGCAGTACTTC	CAISGGQAYEQYF
TRBV28	NA	many	TRBJ2-1	TGTGCCAGCAGTTTAGCTTCGGGTCAGTTCTTC	CASSLASGQFF
TRBV6-2/TRBV6-3	NA	many	TRBJ2-5	TGTGCCAGCAGTGTTCTGGGGATGGAGACCCAGTACTTC	CASSVLGMETQYF
TRBV3-1	TRBD2	NA	TRBJ2-5	TGTGCCAGCAGCCAGTTTAGCGGGCCCCAAGAGACCCAGTACTTC	CASSQFSGPQETQYF
TRBV2	NA	NA	TRBJ1-4	TGTGCCAGTTCGACTGACTCTAATGAAAAACTGTTTTTT	CASSTDSNEKLFF
TRBV30	TRBD1	NA	TRBJ2-4	TGTGCCTGCCGGGACAGGGGATGGGGAGCCAAAAACATTCAGTACTTC	CACRDRGWGAKNIQYF
TRBV5-1	NA	NA	TRBJ1-2	TGCGCCAGCCGAGTACCGGACAGCTATGGCTACACCTTC	CASRVPDSYGYTF
TRBV7-2	TRBD1	few	TRBJ1-2	TGTGCCAGCAGCCGCAGACAGGGGGTAGTTGGCTACACCTTC	CASSRRQGVVGYTF
TRBV7-2	NA	many	TRBJ2-7	TGTGCCAGCAGCCCGTTTGGGGGTTACGAGCAGTACTTC	CASSPFGGYEQYF
TRBV28	TRBD2	many	TRBJ2-1	TGTGCCAGCAGCCCCGGGACAGGGGGAGGGACTAGCGGGAGCAATGAGCAGTTCTTC	CASSPGTGGGTSGSNEQFF
TRBV9	TRBD2	few	TRBJ2-7	TGTGCCAGCAGCGTAGACCGGGGGGACGCCGACGAGCAGTACTTC	CASSVDRGDADEQYF
TRBV28	NA	NA	TRBJ1-6	TGTGCCAGCCTTCCCTCACCGGGATGGGGATCACCCCTCCACTTT	CASLPSPGWGSPLHF
TRBV7-2	NA	many	TRBJ1-2	TGTGCCAGCAGCTTAGGGCAGCCCTATGGCTACACCTTC	CASSLGQPYGYTF
TRBV20-1	NA	many	TRBJ2-1	TGCAGTGCTTACCTAGGGGAGCAGTTCTTC	CSAYLGEQFF
TRBV6-1	NA	many	TRBJ2-7	TGTGCCAGCATCCCAGGGATCTGCCTCCCCTACGAGCAGTACTTC	CASIPGICLPYEQYF
TRBV9	TRBD1	NA	TRBJ2-7	TGTGCCAGCAGCGCCGGGACAGGGAACTACGAGCAGTACTTC	CASSAGTGNYEQYF
TRBV6-1	TRBD1	many	TRBJ2-5	TGTGCCAGCAGTGTATCCGGGACAGTGGGGACCCAGTACTTC	CASSVSGTVGTQYF
TRBV11-2	NA	few	TRBJ1-4	TGTGCCAGCAGCTTAGCGGGGTGGGGCGCTGAAAAACTGTTTTTT	CASSLAGWGAEKLFF
TRBV29-1	NA	NA	TRBJ2-7	TGCAGCGTTGACGGAGATACCTACGAGCAGTACTTC	CSVDGDTYEQYF
TRBV6-1	NA	many	TRBJ2-1	TGTGCCAGCACGCGGGACGCCCGTTACAATGAGCAGTTCTTC	CASTRDARYNEQFF
TRBV14	NA	many	TRBJ2-7	TGTGCCAGCAGCCAAGATGTGGGTAAGCAGTACTTC	CASSQDVGKQYF
TRBV19	NA	few	TRBJ2-3	TGTGCCAGTAGTATAGATCCTGACGGGAGTAGTACAGATACGCAGTATTTT	CASSIDPDGSSTDTQYF
TRBV14	NA	many	TRBJ2-3	TGTGCCAGCAGCCAAGAGCGAGCCACAGATACGCAGTATTTT	CASSQERATDTQYF
TRBV2	NA	many	TRBJ1-3	TGTGCCAGCAGTGACCCGGGGGCGATCTCTGGAAACACCATATATTTT	CASSDPGAISGNTIYF
TRBV30	TRBD1	many	TRBJ2-7	TGTGCCTGGAGTGTCGAGGGACAGGACCTCTCCTACGAGCAGTACTTC	CAWSVEGQDLSYEQYF
TRBV6-1	NA	many	TRBJ2-4	TGTGCCAGCAGTCCCCCCGGGGACATTCAGTACTTC	CASSPPGDIQYF
TRBV19	TRBD2	NA	TRBJ2-1	TGTGCCAGTATAAGACTAGCGCCCTACAATGAGCAGTCCTTC	CASIRLAPYNEQSF
TRBV24-1	NA	many	TRBJ2-2	TGTGCCACCAGAGAAAGCGGGACACCGAACACCGGGGAGCTGTTTTTT	CATRESGTPNTGELFF
TRBV12-3/TRBV12-4	NA	many	TRBJ2-2	TGTGCCAGCAGCTCGAATTTGGCGGGGACCGGGGAGCTGTTTTTT	CASSSNLAGTGELFF
TRBV7-2	NA	many	TRBJ2-1	TGTGCCAGCAGAAGGGGTGGCGGACCCTACAATGAGCAGTTCTTC	CASRRGGGPYNEQFF